One and the same sample provided the 14 T cell receptor beta chains below, sequenced in a study of T cell repertoires in cytomegalovirus infection. Each CDR3 protein gets one entry after TCRdb re-called the reads with MiXCR. The sample has around 430,000 distinct CDR3 sequences; about 44% are singletons. No cognate antigen is known for these TCRs. Here the sequenced sample was cultured PBMCs, taken from culture after CMV antigen stimulation. The source is a human donor in good health (CMV status not recorded). Some clones in this sample may be carry-over from other donors' samples.

The CDR3: CASSPTGGDQPQHF. The CDR3 DNA is TGTGCCAGCAGCCCGACGGGGGGAGATCAGCCCCAGCATTTT. The rearrangement links TRBV7-9 to TRBJ1-5; tentative D call: TRBD1 (5 bases). Germline V gene lookup returns CDR1 SEHNR and CDR2 FQNEAQ (reference sequence). V was trimmed by 5 bases and J by 5 bases, leaving 13 bases between them. The CDR3 has 14 residues.

The chain is built from TRBV28 and TRBJ1-2, with a weak D call TRBD1 (5 bases). V lost 7 bases, J lost 4 bases, and 10 bases lay in between. Germline V gives CDR1 MDHEN, CDR2 SYDVKM. The CDR3 length is 12 residues. The CDR3 DNA sequence: TGTGCCAGCACGGGGCAGGGCTATGGCTACACCTTC. Translated: CASTGQGYGYTF.

The chain combines TRBV7-8 with TRBJ2-3; 11 bases map to TRBD1. The ends lost 5 bases at V and 6 bases at J; junction bases unmatched: 10. CDR1 is SGHVS and CDR2 is FQNEAQ in the germline V gene. This CDR3 has 16 amino acids. The CDR3 here is CASSPHQRTGGDTQYF. CDR3 coding DNA: TGTGCCAGCAGCCCCCATCAAAGGACAGGGGGCGATACGCAGTATTTT.

This clonotype was seen at least ten times. The chain couples TRBV7-9 to TRBJ1-6; D remains unclear. The CDR3 spans 13 residues. Germline V gives CDR1 SEHNR, CDR2 FQNEAQ (reference sequence). V shed 5 bases and J shed 7 bases, with 9 bases lying between them. The chain's CDR3 is CASSPRGNSPLHF. DNA for the CDR3: TGTGCCAGCAGCCCAAGAGGCAATTCACCCCTCCACTTT.

This chain joins TRBV4-3 and TRBJ1-6; possible D gene TRBD1, 6 bases. The CDR3 runs to 17 residues. With 0 bases removed from V and 4 bases from J, the gap between germline ends came to 13 bases. Per the germline V gene, CDR1 is LGHNA and CDR2 is YSLEER. CDR3 sequence reads: CASSQDFRGTYNSPLHF. The CDR3 DNA follows: TGCGCCAGCAGCCAAGATTTCAGGGGCACGTATAATTCACCCCTCCACTTT.

This clonotype was recorded once. The V gene is TRBV7-4, the J gene TRBJ2-2; a possible D gene is TRBD2 (5 bases). Germline CDR1 reads SGHVT; CDR2 reads SQSDAQ. V lost 2 bases to trimming and J lost 0 bases, with 19 bases between them. This CDR3 has 19 amino acids. The CDR3 reads CASSLLLSDRDPNTGELFF. The CDR3 DNA reads TGTGCCAGCAGCTTACTTTTGTCGGACCGGGATCCGAACACCGGGGAGCTGTTTTTT.

V is TRBV7-9 and J is TRBJ1-4; 8 nucleotides agree with TRBD1. J gave up 8 bases and V 6 bases, and 11 bases lay outside the gene matches. The germline V gene has CDR1 SEHNR and CDR2 FQNEAQ (reference sequence). This CDR3 is 15 amino acids long. The CDR3 protein is CASSPRGTGIEKLFF. The CDR3 coding sequence is TGTGCCAGCAGTCCGCGTGGGACAGGCATAGAAAAACTGTTTTTT.

The chain links TRBV29-1 to TRBJ2-2; TRBD2 aligns across 7 bases. Trimming removed 7 bases from V and 6 bases from J; junction bases left unmatched: 2. This CDR3 spans 11 amino acids. Germline values: CDR1 SQVTM, CDR2 ANQGSEA. CDR3: CSGTSAGELFF. CDR3 DNA sequence: TGCAGCGGGACTAGTGCCGGGGAGCTGTTTTTT.

This clonotype appeared once. The V call is TRBV4-3, the J call TRBJ2-1; D gene uncertain. CDR1 is LGHNA, CDR2 YSLEER, per germline. Trimming stripped 0 bases from V and 6 bases from J, with 12 bases between. The CDR3 covers 15 residues. As DNA, the CDR3 is TGCGCCAGCAGCCAAGATTTGGTGGGTAGCAATGAGCAGTTCTTC. This gives the protein CASSQDLVGSNEQFF.

The chain has TRBV5-1 and TRBJ2-7, with D maybe TRBD1 (6 bases). CDR3 size: 11 residues. Germline-derived CDR1 and CDR2 are SGHRS and YFSETQ. V lost 4 bases to trimming and J lost 9 bases, with 11 bases between them. The CDR3 DNA is TGCGCCAGCAGCGAGGGACAAGGGCAGTACTTC. It specifies CASSEGQGQYF.

This chain connects TRBV10-3 to TRBJ1-1; 9 bases are shared with TRBD1. The V gene's germline CDR1 is ENHRY and CDR2 SYGVKD. The ends lost 8 bases at V and 5 bases at J; junction bases unmatched: 6. The CDR3 has 13 residues. The CDR3 nucleotides read TGTGCCATCGGACAGGGGTGGAGGACTGAAGCTTTCTTT. It is translated as CAIGQGWRTEAFF.

This clonotype was observed a handful of times. The V call is TRBV4-3, the J call TRBJ2-7; possible D gene TRBD1, 6 bases. Between the trimmed V and J ends, which lost 0 bases and 1 base, there was a span of 13 bases. The CDR3 covers 16 residues. CDR1 and CDR2 (germline): LGHNA, YSLEER. The CDR3 nucleotides are TGCGCCAGCAGCCAAGAAGGGCAACAGGGATCCTACGAGCAGTACTTC. Protein product: CASSQEGQQGSYEQYF.

V is TRBV11-2 and J is TRBJ2-3; D gene uncertain. CDR1 and CDR2 from the germline V gene are SGHAT and FQNNGV. The CDR3 sequence is 14 residues long. Trimming removed 5 bases from V and 2 bases from J, with 11 bases in between. CDR3 region: CASSPRPYTDTQYF. CDR3 coding DNA: TGTGCCAGCAGCCCCCGCCCGTACACAGATACGCAGTATTTT.

The chain is built from TRBV6-6 and TRBJ1-1, with D possibly TRBD1 on 6 matching bases. Between the trimmed V and J ends, which lost 8 bases and 1 base, there was a span of 20 bases. Germline lookup yields CDR1 MNHNY and CDR2 SVGAGI (reference sequence). The CDR3 extends over 16 amino acids. The CDR3 reads CASHKNREFQNTEAFF. CDR3 nucleotide sequence: TGTGCCAGCCACAAGAACAGGGAATTCCAGAACACTGAAGCTTTCTTT.